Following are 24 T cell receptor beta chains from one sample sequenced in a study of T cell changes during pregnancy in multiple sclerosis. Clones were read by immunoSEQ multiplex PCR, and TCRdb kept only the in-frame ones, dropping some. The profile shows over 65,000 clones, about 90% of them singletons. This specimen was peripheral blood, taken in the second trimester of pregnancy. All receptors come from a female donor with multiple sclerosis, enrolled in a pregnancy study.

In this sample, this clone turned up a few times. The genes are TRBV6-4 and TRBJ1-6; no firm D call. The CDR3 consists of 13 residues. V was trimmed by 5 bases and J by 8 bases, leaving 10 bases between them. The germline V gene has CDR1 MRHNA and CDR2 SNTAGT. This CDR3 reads CASSPSGDSPLHF. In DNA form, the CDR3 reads TGTGCCAGCAGTCCCTCCGGGGATTCACCCCTCCACTTT.

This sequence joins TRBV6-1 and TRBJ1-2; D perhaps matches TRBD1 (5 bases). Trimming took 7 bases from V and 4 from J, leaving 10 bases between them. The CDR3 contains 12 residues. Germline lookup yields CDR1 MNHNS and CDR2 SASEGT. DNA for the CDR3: TGTGCCAGCACTTTGACAGCCTATGGCTACACCTTC. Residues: CASTLTAYGYTF.

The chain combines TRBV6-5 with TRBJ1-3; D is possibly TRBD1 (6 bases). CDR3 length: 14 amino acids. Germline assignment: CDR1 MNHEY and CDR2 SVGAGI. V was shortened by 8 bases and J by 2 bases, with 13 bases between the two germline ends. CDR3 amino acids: CASRGQLPGNTIYF. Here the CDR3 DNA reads TGTGCCAGCCGAGGACAGTTACCTGGAAACACCATATATTTT.

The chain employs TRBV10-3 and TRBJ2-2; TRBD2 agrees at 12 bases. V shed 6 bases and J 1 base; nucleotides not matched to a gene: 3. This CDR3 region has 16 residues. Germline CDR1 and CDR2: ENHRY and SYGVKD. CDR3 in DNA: TGTGCCATCAGCCAACTAGCGGGGGGGAACACCGGGGAGCTGTTTTTT. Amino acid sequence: CAISQLAGGNTGELFF.

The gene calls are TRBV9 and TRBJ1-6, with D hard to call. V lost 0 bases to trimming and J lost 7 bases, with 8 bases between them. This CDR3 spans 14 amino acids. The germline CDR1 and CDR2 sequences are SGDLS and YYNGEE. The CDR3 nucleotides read TGTGCCAGCAGCGTAGGGGGAGTGAATTCACCCCTCCACTTT. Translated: CASSVGGVNSPLHF. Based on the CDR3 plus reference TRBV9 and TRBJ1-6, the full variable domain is DSGVTQTPKHLITATGQRVTLRCSPRSGDLSVYWYQQSLDQGLQFLIQYYNGEERAKGNILERFSAQQFPDLHSELNLSSLELGDSALYFCASSVGGVNSPLHFGNGTRLTVT.

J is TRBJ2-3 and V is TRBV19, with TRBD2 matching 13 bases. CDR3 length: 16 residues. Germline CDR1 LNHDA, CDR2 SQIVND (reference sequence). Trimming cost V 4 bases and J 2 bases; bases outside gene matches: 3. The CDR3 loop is CASSTGTSGITDTQYF. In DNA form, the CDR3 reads TGTGCCAGTAGTACGGGGACTAGCGGGATCACAGATACGCAGTATTTT.

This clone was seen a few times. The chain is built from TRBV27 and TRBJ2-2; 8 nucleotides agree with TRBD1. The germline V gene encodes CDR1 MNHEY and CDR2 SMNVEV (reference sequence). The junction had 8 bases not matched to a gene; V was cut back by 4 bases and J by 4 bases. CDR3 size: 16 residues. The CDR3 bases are TGTGCCAGCAGTTCCAAGCAGGGGGCGGGCACCGGGGAGCTGTTTTTT. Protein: CASSSKQGAGTGELFF.

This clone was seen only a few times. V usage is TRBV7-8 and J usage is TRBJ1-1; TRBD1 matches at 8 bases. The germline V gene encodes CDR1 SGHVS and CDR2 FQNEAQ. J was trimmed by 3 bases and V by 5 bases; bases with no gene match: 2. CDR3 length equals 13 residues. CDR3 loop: CASSQDRDTEAFF. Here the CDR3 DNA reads TGTGCCAGCAGCCAGGACAGGGACACTGAAGCTTTCTTT.

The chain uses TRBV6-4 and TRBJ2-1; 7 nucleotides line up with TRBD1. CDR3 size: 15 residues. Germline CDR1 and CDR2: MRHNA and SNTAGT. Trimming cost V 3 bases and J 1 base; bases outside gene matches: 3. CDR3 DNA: TGTGCCAGCAGTGATCAGGGGGAGTCCTACAATGAGCAGTTCTTC. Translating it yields CASSDQGESYNEQFF.

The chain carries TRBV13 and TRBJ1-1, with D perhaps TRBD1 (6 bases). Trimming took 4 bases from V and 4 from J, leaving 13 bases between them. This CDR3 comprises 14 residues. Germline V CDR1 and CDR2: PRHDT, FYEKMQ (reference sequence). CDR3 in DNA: TGTGCCAGCAGCTCCAGGGACATCAGCACTGAAGCTTTCTTT. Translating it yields CASSSRDISTEAFF.

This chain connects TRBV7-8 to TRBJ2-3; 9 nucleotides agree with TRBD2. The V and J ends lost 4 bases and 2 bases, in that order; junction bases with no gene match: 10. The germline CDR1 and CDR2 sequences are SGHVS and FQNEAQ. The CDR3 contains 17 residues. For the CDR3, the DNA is TGTGCCAGCAGCTCCCACCCTAGCGGGGAAATCACAGATACGCAGTATTTT. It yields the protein CASSSHPSGEITDTQYF.

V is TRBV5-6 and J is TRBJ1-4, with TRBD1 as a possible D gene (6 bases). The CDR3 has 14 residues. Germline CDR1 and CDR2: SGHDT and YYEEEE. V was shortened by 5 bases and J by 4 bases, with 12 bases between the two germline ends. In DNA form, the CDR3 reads TGTGCCAGCAGTCCGACAGGCCATAATGAAAAACTGTTTTTT. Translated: CASSPTGHNEKLFF.

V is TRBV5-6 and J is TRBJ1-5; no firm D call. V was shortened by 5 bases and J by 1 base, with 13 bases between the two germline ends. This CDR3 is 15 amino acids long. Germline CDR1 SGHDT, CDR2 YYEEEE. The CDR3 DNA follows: TGTGCCAGCAGTCGGAGGGAGATCAGCAATCAGCCCCAGCATTTT. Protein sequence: CASSRREISNQPQHF.

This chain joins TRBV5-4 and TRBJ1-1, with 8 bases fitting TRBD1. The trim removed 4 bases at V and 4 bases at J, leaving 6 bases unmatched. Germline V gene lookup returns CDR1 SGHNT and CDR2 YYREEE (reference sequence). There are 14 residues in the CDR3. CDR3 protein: CASSPRTGITEAFF. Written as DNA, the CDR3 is TGTGCCAGCAGCCCACGGACAGGGATCACTGAAGCTTTCTTT.

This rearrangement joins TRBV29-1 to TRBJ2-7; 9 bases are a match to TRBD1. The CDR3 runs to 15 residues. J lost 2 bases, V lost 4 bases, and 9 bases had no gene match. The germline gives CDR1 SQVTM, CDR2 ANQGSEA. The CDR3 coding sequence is TGCAGCGTTGGGCCCGGGACAGGGCTAACCTACGAGCAGTACTTC. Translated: CSVGPGTGLTYEQYF.

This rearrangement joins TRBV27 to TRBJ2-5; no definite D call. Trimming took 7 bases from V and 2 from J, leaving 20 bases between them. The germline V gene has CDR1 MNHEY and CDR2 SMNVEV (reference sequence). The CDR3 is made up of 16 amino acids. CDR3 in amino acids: CASKPTELAFQETQYF. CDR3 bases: TGTGCCAGCAAACCCACCGAGCTTGCCTTTCAAGAGACCCAGTACTTC.

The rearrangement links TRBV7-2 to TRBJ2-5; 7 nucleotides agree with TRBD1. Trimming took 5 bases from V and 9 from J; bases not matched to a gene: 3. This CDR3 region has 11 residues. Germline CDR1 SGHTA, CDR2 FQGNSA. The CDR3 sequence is CASSAQGPQYF. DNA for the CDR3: TGTGCCAGCAGCGCACAGGGGCCCCAGTACTTC.

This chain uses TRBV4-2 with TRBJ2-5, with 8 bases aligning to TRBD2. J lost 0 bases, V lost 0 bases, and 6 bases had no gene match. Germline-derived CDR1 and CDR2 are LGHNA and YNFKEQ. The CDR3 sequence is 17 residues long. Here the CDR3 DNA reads TGTGCCAGCAGCCAAGAACGGCTAGCGGGCGACCAAGAGACCCAGTACTTC. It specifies CASSQERLAGDQETQYF.

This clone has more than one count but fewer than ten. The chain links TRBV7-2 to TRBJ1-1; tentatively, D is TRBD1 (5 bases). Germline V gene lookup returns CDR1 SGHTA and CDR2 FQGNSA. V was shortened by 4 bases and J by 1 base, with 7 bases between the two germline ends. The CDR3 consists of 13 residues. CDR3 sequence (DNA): TGTGCCAGCAGCTCGCAGGGGAACACTGAAGCTTTCTTT. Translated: CASSSQGNTEAFF.

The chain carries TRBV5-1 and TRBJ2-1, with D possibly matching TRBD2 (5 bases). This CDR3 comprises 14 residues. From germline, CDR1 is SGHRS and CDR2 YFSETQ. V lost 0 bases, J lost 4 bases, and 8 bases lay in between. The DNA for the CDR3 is TGCGCCAGCAGCTTGGTCGGGGATTACAATGAGCAGTTCTTC. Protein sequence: CASSLVGDYNEQFF.

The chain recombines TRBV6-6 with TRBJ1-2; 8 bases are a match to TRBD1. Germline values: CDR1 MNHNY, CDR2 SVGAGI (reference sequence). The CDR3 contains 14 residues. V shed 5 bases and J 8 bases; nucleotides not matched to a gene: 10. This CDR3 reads CASSRSTGELGYTF. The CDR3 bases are TGTGCCAGCAGTCGTTCGACAGGGGAGCTGGGCTACACCTTC.

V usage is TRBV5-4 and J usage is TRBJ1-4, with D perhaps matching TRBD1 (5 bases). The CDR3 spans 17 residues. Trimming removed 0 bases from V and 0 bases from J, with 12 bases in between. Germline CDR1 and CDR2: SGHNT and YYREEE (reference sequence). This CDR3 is CASSLGGTGTTNEKLFF. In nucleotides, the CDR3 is TGTGCCAGCAGCTTGGGGGGCACAGGAACAACTAATGAAAAACTGTTTTTT.

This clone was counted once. CDR3 nucleotide sequence: TGTGCCTGGATGAAGAGACAGGGGGCTGGTCAGCCCCAGCATTTT. Amino acids: CAWMKRQGAGQPQHF. The chain recombines TRBV30 with TRBJ1-5, with 10 bases identical to TRBD1. The CDR3 totals 15 residues. Germline lookup yields CDR1 GTSNPN and CDR2 SVGIG (reference sequence). Unmatched junction bases numbered 9, after V lost 4 bases and J lost 6 bases.

The CDR3 DNA reads TGTGCCAGCAGCTTGAAGGGGAGCAATCAGCCCCAGCATTTT. Amino acid sequence: CASSLKGSNQPQHF. The chain joins TRBV5-5 to TRBJ1-5, with TRBD1 as a possible D gene (5 bases). CDR3 length: 14 residues. Trimming left V 1 base short and J 1 base short, with 6 bases between. Per the germline V gene, CDR1 is SGHKS and CDR2 is YYEKEE (reference sequence).